One and the same sample provided the 22 T cell receptor beta chains below, sequenced in a study of OX40 agonist ivuxolimab in advanced cancers. Sequenced by immunoSEQ multiplex PCR; TCRdb stores in-frame clones only, minus some. This table has fewer than 45,000 clones, around nine tenths appearing once. Sequencing was performed on CD4+ or CD8+ T cells sorted from blood, taken in a trial of the OX40 agonist ivuxolimab. These receptors all stem from an adult with an advanced solid tumor such as melanoma, head and neck, liver or kidney cancer.

J is TRBJ2-3 and V is TRBV6-5; possibly TRBD2 for D (5 bases). The CDR3 runs 15 residues. Trimming cost V 6 bases and J 5 bases, with 18 bases left between them. Germline V gene sequence: CDR1 MNHEY, CDR2 SVGAGI. The CDR3: CASSPTIPGRDTQYF. CDR3 coding DNA: TGTGCCAGCAGCCCCACAATCCCGGGAAGAGATACGCAGTATTTT.

The rearrangement links TRBV4-1 to TRBJ2-3, with a weak D call TRBD1 (6 bases). V was pared by 3 bases and J by 6 bases, with 19 bases between. The CDR3 consists of 16 residues. Germline values: CDR1 MGHRA, CDR2 YSYEKL. In nucleotides, the CDR3 is TGCGCCAGCAGCCATATCAGGGGCCAGGGCTGGGATACGCAGTATTTT. Its protein product is CASSHIRGQGWDTQYF.

In this sample, this clone turned up a few times. This chain links TRBV7-8 with TRBJ2-5; 11 bases are a match to TRBD1. The V gene's germline CDR1 is SGHVS and CDR2 FQNEAQ. CDR3 length: 14 residues. Losses at the gene ends were 4 bases for V and 5 bases for J; bases not matched to a gene: 3. CDR3 protein: CASSWDRGRETQYF. CDR3 sequence (DNA): TGTGCCAGCAGCTGGGACAGGGGGAGGGAGACCCAGTACTTC.

The chain joins TRBV18 to TRBJ2-1, with TRBD1 identical over 7 bases. The CDR3 contains 13 residues. Germline-derived CDR1 and CDR2 are KGHSH and LQKENI. V trimming: 6 bases; J trimming: 8 bases; junction bases outside the gene matches: 7. In DNA, the CDR3 is TGTGCCAGCTCGGAACTTCAGGGGGATGAGCAGTTCTTC. It codes for CASSELQGDEQFF.

The V gene is TRBV6-6, the J gene TRBJ2-3; 12 bases are shared with TRBD2. With V trimmed by 6 bases and J by 1 base, 2 bases remained unmatched. The CDR3 is 15 residues long. CDR1 MNHNY and CDR2 SVGAGI come from the germline V gene (reference sequence). CDR3: CASSRTSGGTDTQYF. The DNA for the CDR3 is TGTGCCAGCAGCCGGACTAGCGGGGGCACAGATACGCAGTATTTT.

The chain couples TRBV7-2 to TRBJ1-2, with D maybe TRBD1 (5 bases). The CDR3 covers 18 residues. V lost 2 bases and J 8 bases, leaving 27 bases between the germline ends. The germline V gene has CDR1 SGHTA and CDR2 FQGNSA. CDR3 in DNA: TGTGCCAGCAGCTTAATCGGGACTTACTCTTCCCAATTGGGGGGCTACACCTTC. Translation: CASSLIGTYSSQLGGYTF.

The chain employs TRBV2 and TRBJ2-2; D is perhaps TRBD2 (6 bases). This CDR3 is 12 amino acids long. Per germline, CDR1 SNHLY and CDR2 FYNNEI. Between the trimmed V and J ends, which lost 6 bases and 7 bases, there was a span of 9 bases. Written as DNA, the CDR3 is TGTGCCAGCAGGGAGGGGCACGGGGAGCTGTTTTTT. Protein sequence: CASREGHGELFF.

This clone was seen a few times. This CDR3 is also generated by other DNA sequences in the sample. The rearrangement uses TRBV5-1 and TRBJ2-5; TRBD2 aligns across 9 bases. J lost 5 bases, V lost 4 bases, and 6 bases had no gene match. The germline CDR1 and CDR2 sequences are SGHRS and YFSETQ. The length of the CDR3 is 14 residues. CDR3 amino acids: CASSPGLAGETQYF. CDR3 DNA: TGCGCCAGCAGCCCGGGACTAGCAGGGGAGACCCAGTACTTC.

The gene calls are TRBV19 and TRBJ2-1, with 14 bases lining up with TRBD2. V was clipped by 3 bases and J by 9 bases; unmatched bases: 4. The CDR3 has 15 amino acids. Germline V gives CDR1 LNHDA, CDR2 SQIVND (reference sequence). The CDR3 DNA is TGTGCCAGTAGTATCCCGGGACTAGCGGGAGTTGAGCAGTTCTTC. Translating it yields CASSIPGLAGVEQFF.

This clone was seen many times. The chain has TRBV5-6 and TRBJ2-7; 8 bases are a match to TRBD1. Trimming took 4 bases from V and 3 from J; bases not matched to a gene: 9. Germline loops: CDR1 SGHDT, CDR2 YYEEEE. This CDR3 region has 15 residues. CDR3 sequence reads: CASSPQWTGSYEQYF. The CDR3 region has the DNA TGTGCCAGCAGCCCGCAGTGGACAGGGAGCTACGAGCAGTACTTC.

This clone turned up a few times. The rearrangement uses TRBV10-3 and TRBJ2-2; 7 nucleotides match TRBD1. The CDR3 is made up of 15 amino acids. CDR1 and CDR2 (germline): ENHRY, SYGVKD. Trimming took 5 bases from V and 1 from J; bases not matched to a gene: 4. This CDR3 is CAISNRTGNTGELFF. The CDR3 nucleotides are TGTGCCATCAGTAATAGGACAGGGAACACCGGGGAGCTGTTTTTT.

The chain couples TRBV5-1 to TRBJ2-2; D is unresolved. Germline V gives CDR1 SGHRS, CDR2 YFSETQ. The CDR3 is made up of 13 amino acids. With 7 bases removed from V and 5 bases from J, the gap between germline ends came to 12 bases. CDR3: CASGPTATGELFF. In DNA form, the CDR3 reads TGCGCCAGCGGCCCCACTGCGACCGGGGAGCTGTTTTTT.

The chain uses TRBV4-1 and TRBJ2-3, with 9 bases aligning to TRBD2. Germline CDR1 is MGHRA and CDR2 is YSYEKL. The CDR3 sequence is 17 residues long. Losses at the gene ends were 0 bases for V and 4 bases for J; bases not matched to a gene: 8. CDR3 DNA: TGCGCCAGCAGCCAAGAGTCTAGCGGGGAGGGGGCAGATACGCAGTATTTT. It yields the protein CASSQESSGEGADTQYF.

The chain employs TRBV23-1 and TRBJ2-7, with 7 bases lining up with TRBD2. TRBV23-1 is flagged as an ORF with uncertain function. This CDR3 has 11 amino acids. The CDR3 region is CDGGGAYEQYF. In DNA, the CDR3 is TGCGATGGGGGGGGTGCCTACGAGCAGTACTTC.

V gene TRBV7-8 combines with J gene TRBJ2-1; 13 nucleotides align to TRBD2. The CDR3 contains 13 residues. CDR1 is SGHVS and CDR2 is FQNEAQ in the germline V gene. J was trimmed by 10 bases and V by 5 bases; bases with no gene match: 2. The CDR3, as DNA: TGTGCCAGCAGCACGGGACTAGCGGGGGAGCAGTTCTTC. Translating gives CASSTGLAGEQFF.

J is TRBJ1-3 and V is TRBV7-2, with D tentatively TRBD1 (6 bases). The V and J ends lost 5 bases and 4 bases respectively, with 21 bases between them. The CDR3 extends over 17 amino acids. Germline CDR1 reads SGHTA; CDR2 reads FQGNSA. In DNA, the CDR3 is TGTGCCAGCAGCCCACAGTTTGGGGGGGCGCAAGGAAACACCATATATTTT. This gives the protein CASSPQFGGAQGNTIYF.

The chain is built from TRBV11-1 and TRBJ2-7; 11 bases fit TRBD2. This CDR3 is built from 13 residues. The germline gives CDR1 SGHAT, CDR2 FQDESV (reference sequence). V lost 5 bases, J lost 6 bases, and 3 bases stayed unmatched. The CDR3 DNA is TGTGCCAGCAGCCCCGGACTAGCGGGCGAGCAGTACTTC. Amino acids: CASSPGLAGEQYF.

The V and J genes are TRBV6-4 and TRBJ2-2; D possibly corresponds to TRBD1 (5 bases). The V gene's germline CDR1 is MRHNA and CDR2 SNTAGT. Trimming removed 2 bases at V and 4 bases at J, with 8 bases between. The length of the CDR3 is 14 residues. CDR3 sequence: CASSDGQSTGELFF. The CDR3 DNA sequence: TGTGCCAGCAGTGACGGACAAAGCACCGGGGAGCTGTTTTTT.

The V and J genes are TRBV19 and TRBJ2-3; 7 bases line up with TRBD1. The CDR3 spans 13 residues. CDR1 and CDR2 from the germline V gene are LNHDA and SQIVND (reference sequence). Germline trimming cut 6 bases from V and 6 bases from J; bases unmatched to any gene: 6. The chain's CDR3 is CASRNRGWDTQYF. The CDR3 DNA reads TGTGCCAGTAGGAACAGGGGTTGGGATACGCAGTATTTT.

Here the CDR3 reads CASSIGSYNEQFF. CDR3 bases: TGTGCCAGTAGTATAGGGTCCTACAATGAGCAGTTCTTC. V is TRBV19 and J is TRBJ2-1, with D unresolved. Germline CDR1 reads LNHDA; CDR2 reads SQIVND (reference sequence). This CDR3 is 13 amino acids long. V was pared by 1 base and J by 1 base, with 2 bases between.

V usage is TRBV19 and J usage is TRBJ1-2; 7 bases align to TRBD1. J was trimmed by 0 bases and V by 9 bases; bases with no gene match: 1. Germline V gene data show CDR1 as LNHDA and CDR2 as SQIVND (reference sequence). The CDR3 covers 12 residues. The CDR3 protein is CASGQANYGYTF. The CDR3 DNA is TGTGCCAGCGGACAGGCTAACTATGGCTACACCTTC.

The rearrangement joins TRBV4-1 to TRBJ2-3, with 8 bases aligning to TRBD2. The CDR3 extends over 17 amino acids. J gave up 5 bases and V 2 bases, and 12 bases lay outside the gene matches. In germline, CDR1 is MGHRA, CDR2 YSYEKL. Here the CDR3 DNA reads TGCGCCAGCAGCCAAAGAGGTGCGGGCCGGGGGGGAGATACGCAGTATTTT. Its translation is CASSQRGAGRGGDTQYF.